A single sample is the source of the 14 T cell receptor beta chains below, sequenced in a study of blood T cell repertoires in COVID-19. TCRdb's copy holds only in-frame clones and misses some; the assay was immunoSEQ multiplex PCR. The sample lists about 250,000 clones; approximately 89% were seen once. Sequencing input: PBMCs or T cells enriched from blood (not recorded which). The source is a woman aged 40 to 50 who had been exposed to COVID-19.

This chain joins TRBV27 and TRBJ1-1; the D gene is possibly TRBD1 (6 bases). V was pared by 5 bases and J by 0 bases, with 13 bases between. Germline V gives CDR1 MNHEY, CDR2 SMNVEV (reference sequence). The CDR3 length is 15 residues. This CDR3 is CASSNLGHLNTEAFF. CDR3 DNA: TGTGCCAGCAGTAACCTGGGACACCTGAACACTGAAGCTTTCTTT.

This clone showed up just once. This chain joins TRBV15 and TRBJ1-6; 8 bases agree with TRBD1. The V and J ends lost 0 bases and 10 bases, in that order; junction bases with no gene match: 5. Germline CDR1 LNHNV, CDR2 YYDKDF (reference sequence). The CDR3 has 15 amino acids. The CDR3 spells CATSRDTGGESPLHF. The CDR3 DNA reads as TGTGCCACCAGCAGAGATACAGGGGGAGAATCACCCCTCCACTTT.

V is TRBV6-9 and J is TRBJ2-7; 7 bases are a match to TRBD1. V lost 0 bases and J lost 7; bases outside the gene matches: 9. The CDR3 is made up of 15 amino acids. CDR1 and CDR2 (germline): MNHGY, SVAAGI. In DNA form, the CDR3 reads TGTGCCAGCAGTTATTCTCGGACAGGCTCTGGGGAGCAGTACGTC. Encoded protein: CASSYSRTGSGEQYV.

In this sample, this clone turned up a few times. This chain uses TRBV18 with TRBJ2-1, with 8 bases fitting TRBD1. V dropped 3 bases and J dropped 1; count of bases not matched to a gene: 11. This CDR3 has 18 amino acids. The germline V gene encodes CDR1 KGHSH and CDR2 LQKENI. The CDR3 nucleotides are TGTGCCAGCTCACCCGGGACAGGAGCTACTTTGTCCTACAATGAGCAGTTCTTC. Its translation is CASSPGTGATLSYNEQFF.

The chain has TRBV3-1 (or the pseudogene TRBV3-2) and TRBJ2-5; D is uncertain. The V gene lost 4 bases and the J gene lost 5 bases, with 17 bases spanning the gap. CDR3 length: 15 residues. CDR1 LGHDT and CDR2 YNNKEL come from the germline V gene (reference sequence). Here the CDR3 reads CASSRDSRSWETQYF. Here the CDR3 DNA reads TGTGCCAGCAGCCGTGATAGCCGTTCATGGGAGACCCAGTACTTC.

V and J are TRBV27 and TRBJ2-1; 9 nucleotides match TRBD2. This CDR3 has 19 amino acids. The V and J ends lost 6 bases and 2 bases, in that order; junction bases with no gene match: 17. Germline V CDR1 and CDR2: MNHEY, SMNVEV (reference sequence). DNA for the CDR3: TGTGCCAGCAGGACGGATACGTTATCTAGCGGGGCAACCTACAATGAGCAGTTCTTC. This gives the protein CASRTDTLSSGATYNEQFF.

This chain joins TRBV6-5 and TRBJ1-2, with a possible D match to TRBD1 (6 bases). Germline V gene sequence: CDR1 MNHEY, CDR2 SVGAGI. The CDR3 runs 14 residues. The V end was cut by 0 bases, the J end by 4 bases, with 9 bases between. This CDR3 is CASSYSAGVYGYTF. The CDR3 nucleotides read TGTGCCAGCAGTTACTCTGCAGGGGTCTATGGCTACACCTTC.

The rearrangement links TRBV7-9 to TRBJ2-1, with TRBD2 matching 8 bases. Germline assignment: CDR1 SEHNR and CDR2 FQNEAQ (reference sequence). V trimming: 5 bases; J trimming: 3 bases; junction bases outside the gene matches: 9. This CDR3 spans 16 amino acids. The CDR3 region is CASSPGLADVYNEQFF. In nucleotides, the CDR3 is TGTGCCAGCAGCCCCGGACTAGCAGACGTCTACAATGAGCAGTTCTTC.

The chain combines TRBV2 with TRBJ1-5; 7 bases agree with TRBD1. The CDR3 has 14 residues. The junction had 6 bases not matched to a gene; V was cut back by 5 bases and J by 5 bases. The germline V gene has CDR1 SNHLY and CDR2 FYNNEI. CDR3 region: CASSTDREYQPQHF. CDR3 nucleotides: TGTGCCAGCAGTACCGACAGGGAGTATCAGCCCCAGCATTTT.

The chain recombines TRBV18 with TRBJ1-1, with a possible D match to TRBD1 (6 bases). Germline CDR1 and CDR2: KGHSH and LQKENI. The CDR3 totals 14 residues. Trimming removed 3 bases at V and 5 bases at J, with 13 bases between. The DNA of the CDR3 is TGTGCCAGCTCACCCACAGGGATTGGAACTGAAGCTTTCTTT. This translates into CASSPTGIGTEAFF. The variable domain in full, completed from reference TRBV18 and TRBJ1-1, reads NAGVMQNPRHLVRRRGQEARLRCSPMKGHSHVYWYRQLPEEGLKFMVYLQKENIIDESGMPKERFSAEFPKEGPSILRIQQVVRGDSAAYFCASSPTGIGTEAFFGQGTRLTVV.

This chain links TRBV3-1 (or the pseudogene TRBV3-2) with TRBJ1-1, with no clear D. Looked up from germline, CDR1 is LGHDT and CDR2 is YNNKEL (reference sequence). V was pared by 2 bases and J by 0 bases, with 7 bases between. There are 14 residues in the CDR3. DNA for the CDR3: TGTGCCAGCAGCCAAAGTACAGTGAACACTGAAGCTTTCTTT. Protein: CASSQSTVNTEAFF.

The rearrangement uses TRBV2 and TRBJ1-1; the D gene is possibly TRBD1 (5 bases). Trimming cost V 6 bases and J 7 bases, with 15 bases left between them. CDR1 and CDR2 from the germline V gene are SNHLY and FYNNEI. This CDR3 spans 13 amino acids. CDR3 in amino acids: CASRGMDTHEAFF. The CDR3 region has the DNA TGTGCCAGCAGGGGAATGGACACACATGAAGCTTTCTTT.

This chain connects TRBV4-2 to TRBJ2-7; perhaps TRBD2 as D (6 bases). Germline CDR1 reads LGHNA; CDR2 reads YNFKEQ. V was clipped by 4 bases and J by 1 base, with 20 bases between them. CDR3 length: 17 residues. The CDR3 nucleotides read TGTGCCAGCAGCCGAGACTTATCAGGGACTGCATCCTACGAGCAGTACTTC. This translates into CASSRDLSGTASYEQYF.

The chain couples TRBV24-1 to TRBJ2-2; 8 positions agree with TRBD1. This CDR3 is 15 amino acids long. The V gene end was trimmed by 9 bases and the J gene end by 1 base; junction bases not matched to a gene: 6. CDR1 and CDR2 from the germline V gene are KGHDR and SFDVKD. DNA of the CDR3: TGTGCCACCCGTCATGGGACAGGGAACACCGGGGAGCTGTTTTTT. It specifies CATRHGTGNTGELFF.